A selection of T cell receptor beta chains follows, all from one sample in a study of blood T cells in healthy people across ages. TCRdb ran MiXCR on the 5' RACE reads and lists one entry per CDR3 protein. The table has about 720,000 distinct CDR3 sequences, 22% seen once. Sequenced sample: blood. All receptors derive from a man in his 70s in good health. CDR3s include the opening cysteine and the closing phenylalanine or tryptophan. The D gene is left open where the match is weak. Only some rows state a clone size, as once, few, many or a class for expanded clones.

cdr3_nt: TGTGCCAGCGGCCTAGCGGGGAGCCAAGAGACCCAGTACTTC
cdr3_aa: CASGLAGSQETQYF
j_call: TRBJ2-5
clone_size: -
v_call: TRBV28
d_call: TRBD2

cdr3_nt: TGCGCCAGCAGTTTTTCCGGACAGGGGGGGATAGATACGCAGTATTTT
cdr3_aa: CASSFSGQGGIDTQYF
j_call: TRBJ2-3
clone_size: -
v_call: TRBV5-1
d_call: TRBD1

cdr3_nt: TGCAGTGCTATTGGGACAGAAGTGACCTCAGCTACTTACGAGCAGTACTTC
cdr3_aa: CSAIGTEVTSATYEQYF
j_call: TRBJ2-7
clone_size: -
v_call: TRBV20-1
d_call: TRBD1

cdr3_nt: TGCGCCAGCAGCTTGGCAGGGGCGGCTGAGCAGTTCTTC
cdr3_aa: CASSLAGAAEQFF
j_call: TRBJ2-1
clone_size: -
v_call: TRBV5-1
d_call: -

cdr3_nt: TGTGCCAGCAGCTATGAGACGGGCTATAATTCACCCCTCCACTTT
cdr3_aa: CASSYETGYNSPLHF
j_call: TRBJ1-6
clone_size: few
v_call: TRBV12-3/TRBV12-4
d_call: -

cdr3_nt: TGTGCCAGCAGTTATTCATCGGATGAAGCTTTCTTT
cdr3_aa: CASSYSSDEAFF
j_call: TRBJ1-1
clone_size: -
v_call: TRBV6-6
d_call: -

cdr3_nt: TGCGCCAGCAGCTTGGGCAGGGTGGGGACAGATGAGCAGTTCTTC
cdr3_aa: CASSLGRVGTDEQFF
j_call: TRBJ2-1
clone_size: -
v_call: TRBV5-1
d_call: TRBD1

cdr3_nt: TGTGCCAGCAGCTTAGTTTCTAGTATCTCCGGGGAGCTGTTTTTT
cdr3_aa: CASSLVSSISGELFF
j_call: TRBJ2-2
clone_size: -
v_call: TRBV7-2
d_call: -

cdr3_nt: TGCGCCAGCAGCCAAGGGTGGGGGGATACGCAGTATTTT
cdr3_aa: CASSQGWGDTQYF
j_call: TRBJ2-3
clone_size: -
v_call: TRBV4-1
d_call: -

cdr3_nt: TGTGCCAGCAGCCGTCGGACCAAAGAGACCCAGTACTTC
cdr3_aa: CASSRRTKETQYF
j_call: TRBJ2-5
clone_size: few
v_call: TRBV14
d_call: -

cdr3_nt: TGTGCCAGCAGTTCCCCGGCCCCTTACAATGAGCAGTTCTTC
cdr3_aa: CASSSPAPYNEQFF
j_call: TRBJ2-1
clone_size: -
v_call: TRBV28
d_call: -

cdr3_nt: TGTGCCAGCAGCCCGACACCAATGAACACTGAAGCTTTCTTT
cdr3_aa: CASSPTPMNTEAFF
j_call: TRBJ1-1
clone_size: once
v_call: TRBV11-2
d_call: -

cdr3_nt: TGCACCGTCCGGAGCACAGATACGCAGTATTTT
cdr3_aa: CTVRSTDTQYF
j_call: TRBJ2-3
clone_size: few
v_call: TRBV29-1
d_call: -

cdr3_nt: TGTGCCAGCAGTGAATATGGCAGCACAGATACGCAGTATTTT
cdr3_aa: CASSEYGSTDTQYF
j_call: TRBJ2-3
clone_size: -
v_call: TRBV25-1
d_call: -

cdr3_nt: TGCGCCAGCAGTGGCAGCCTTAATTCACCCCCCCACTTT
cdr3_aa: CASSGSLNSPPHF
j_call: TRBJ1-6
clone_size: -
v_call: TRBV10-1
d_call: -

cdr3_nt: TGTGCCAGCAGCCAAGATCTGGGGTCTAATGAAAAACTGTTTTTT
cdr3_aa: CASSQDLGSNEKLFF
j_call: TRBJ1-4
clone_size: -
v_call: TRBV14
d_call: -

cdr3_nt: TGTGCCAGCAGCGTAGAACCCAGGCAAGAGACCCAGTACTTC
cdr3_aa: CASSVEPRQETQYF
j_call: TRBJ2-5
clone_size: -
v_call: TRBV9
d_call: -

cdr3_nt: TGTGCCAGCAGCCCAGAGGGGGGGACCCTATACAATGAGCAGTTCTTC
cdr3_aa: CASSPEGGTLYNEQFF
j_call: TRBJ2-1
clone_size: many
v_call: TRBV7-7
d_call: -

cdr3_nt: TGCAGTGCTAGATCCCCCGACAGGGCGGATGGCTACACCTTC
cdr3_aa: CSARSPDRADGYTF
j_call: TRBJ1-2
clone_size: few
v_call: TRBV20-1
d_call: TRBD1

cdr3_nt: TGTGCCAGCAGTTACACGGGGATACCCCAGCATTTT
cdr3_aa: CASSYTGIPQHF
j_call: TRBJ1-5
clone_size: few
v_call: TRBV6-2/TRBV6-3
d_call: -

cdr3_nt: TGTGCCAGCTCACCGCCGGACTCCTCCTTTGAGCAGTACTTC
cdr3_aa: CASSPPDSSFEQYF
j_call: TRBJ2-7
clone_size: many
v_call: TRBV18
d_call: -

cdr3_nt: TGTGCCACAATGGGACAGACCAACAATGAGCAGTTCTTC
cdr3_aa: CATMGQTNNEQFF
j_call: TRBJ2-1
clone_size: few
v_call: TRBV10-3
d_call: TRBD1

cdr3_nt: TGTGCCAGCTCACTCCCCGGGACAGGGATCTACGAGCAGTACTTC
cdr3_aa: CASSLPGTGIYEQYF
j_call: TRBJ2-7
clone_size: -
v_call: TRBV18
d_call: TRBD1

cdr3_nt: TGTGCCAGCAGCTCCACCGGATCCCGGCCAGATACGCAGTATTTT
cdr3_aa: CASSSTGSRPDTQYF
j_call: TRBJ2-3
clone_size: -
v_call: TRBV7-2
d_call: -